This paragraph covers one T cell receptor (beta chain) sequence. The junction shows a germline mismatch at one end, possibly a read error. CDR1 and CDR2 (germline): MGHDK, SYGVNS. The CDR3 consists of 15 residues. This sample is drawn from a study of blood T cell repertoires in COVID-19. Using immunoSEQ multiplex PCR, the repertoire was profiled, and TCRdb retains in-frame clones only, with some absent. The data hold roughly 59,000 clones, with about four fifths observed a single time. Sequencing input: peripheral blood. The V and J genes are TRBV25-1 and TRBJ1-1; D is ambiguous. This TCR was recovered from a woman in her fifties or sixties with active or convalescent COVID-19. CDR3 DNA sequence: TGTGCCAGCGGTGATATAGTGAGGGAGAACACTGAAGCTTTCTTT. This gives the protein CASGDIVRENTEAFF.